This T cell receptor (beta chain) was retrieved from a study of shared clonotypes between healthy human individuals. Assay used: immunoSEQ multiplex PCR; TCRdb lists only in-frame clones, some missing. The sample lists about 2.3 million clones; more than 85% were seen once. The CDR3 runs 13 residues. The germline gives CDR1 ENHRY, CDR2 SYGVKD. V gave up 6 bases and J gave up 7 bases; unmatched junction bases: 5. The J gene is TRBJ1-5, the V gene TRBV10-3, with TRBD1 identical over 8 bases. Input material: naive CD4+ T cells from PBMCs. Sample subset: CD45RA+ positively selected. The clonotype originates from a man aged 18 to 30 in good health. Some clones in this sample may be carry-over from other donors' samples. The CDR3 bases are TGTGCCATCAGCGACAGGGGCGGGCAGCCCCAGCATTTT. It translates to CAISDRGGQPQHF.